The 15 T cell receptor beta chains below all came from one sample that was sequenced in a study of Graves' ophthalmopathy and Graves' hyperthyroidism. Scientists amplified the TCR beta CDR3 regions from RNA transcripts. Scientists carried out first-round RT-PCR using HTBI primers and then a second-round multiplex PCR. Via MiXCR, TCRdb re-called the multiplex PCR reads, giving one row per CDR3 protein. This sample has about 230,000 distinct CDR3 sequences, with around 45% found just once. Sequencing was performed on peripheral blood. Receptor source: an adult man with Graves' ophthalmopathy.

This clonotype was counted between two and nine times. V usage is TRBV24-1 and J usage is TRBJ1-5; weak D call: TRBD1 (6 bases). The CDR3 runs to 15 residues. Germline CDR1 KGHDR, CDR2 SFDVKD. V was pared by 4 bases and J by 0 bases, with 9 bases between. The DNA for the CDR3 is TGTGCCACCAGTGAAACAGGGCCTAGCAATCAGCCCCAGCATTTT. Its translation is CATSETGPSNQPQHF.

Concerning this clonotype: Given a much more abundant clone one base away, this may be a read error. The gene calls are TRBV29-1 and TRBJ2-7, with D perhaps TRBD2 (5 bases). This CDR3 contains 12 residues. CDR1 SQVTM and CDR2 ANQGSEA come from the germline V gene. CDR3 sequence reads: CSVVGEPYEQHF. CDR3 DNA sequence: TGCAGCGTTGTCGGGGAACCCTACGAGCAGCACTTC.

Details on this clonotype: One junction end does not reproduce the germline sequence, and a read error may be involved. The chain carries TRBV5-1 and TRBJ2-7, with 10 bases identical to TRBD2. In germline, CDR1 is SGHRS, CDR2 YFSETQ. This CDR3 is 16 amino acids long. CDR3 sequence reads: CASSLGGLADTGELYF. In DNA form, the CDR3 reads TGCGCCAGCAGCTTGGGTGGACTAGCGGACACCGGGGAGCTGTACTTC.

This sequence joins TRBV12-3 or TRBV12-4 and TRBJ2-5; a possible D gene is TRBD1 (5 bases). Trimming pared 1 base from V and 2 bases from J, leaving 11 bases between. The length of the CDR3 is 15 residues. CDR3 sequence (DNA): TGTGCCAGCAGTTTAGGGTCGACAGTACAAGAGACCCAGTACTTC. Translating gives CASSLGSTVQETQYF.

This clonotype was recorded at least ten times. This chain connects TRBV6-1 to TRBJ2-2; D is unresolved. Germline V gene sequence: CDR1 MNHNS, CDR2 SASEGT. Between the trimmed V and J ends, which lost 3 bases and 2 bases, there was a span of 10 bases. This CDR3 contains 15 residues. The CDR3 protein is CASSEQSDNTGELFF. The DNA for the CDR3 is TGTGCCAGCAGTGAGCAATCGGACAACACCGGGGAGCTGTTTTTT.

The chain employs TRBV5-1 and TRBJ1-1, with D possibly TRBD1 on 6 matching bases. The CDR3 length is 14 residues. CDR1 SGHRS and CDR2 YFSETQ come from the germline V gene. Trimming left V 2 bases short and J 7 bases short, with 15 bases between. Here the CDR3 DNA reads TGCGCCAGCAGCTTACAGGGAACCAGCCTTGAAGCTTTCTTT. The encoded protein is CASSLQGTSLEAFF.

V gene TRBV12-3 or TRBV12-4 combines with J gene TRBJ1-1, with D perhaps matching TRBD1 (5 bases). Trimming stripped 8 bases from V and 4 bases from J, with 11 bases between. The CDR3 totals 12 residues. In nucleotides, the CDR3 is TGTGCCAGCTACAACAGGATCACTGAAGCTTTCTTT. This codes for CASYNRITEAFF.

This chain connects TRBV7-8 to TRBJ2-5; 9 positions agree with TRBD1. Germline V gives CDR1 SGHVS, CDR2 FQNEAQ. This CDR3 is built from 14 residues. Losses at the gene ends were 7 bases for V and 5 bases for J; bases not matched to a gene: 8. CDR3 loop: CASTGTGPRETQYF. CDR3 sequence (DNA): TGTGCCAGCACCGGGACAGGGCCCCGGGAGACCCAGTACTTC.

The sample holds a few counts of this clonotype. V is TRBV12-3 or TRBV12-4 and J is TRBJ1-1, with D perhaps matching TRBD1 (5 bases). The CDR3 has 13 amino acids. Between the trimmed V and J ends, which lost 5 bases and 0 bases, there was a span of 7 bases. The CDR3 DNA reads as TGTGCCAGCAGTCAACAGGTGAACACTGAAGCTTTCTTT. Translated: CASSQQVNTEAFF.

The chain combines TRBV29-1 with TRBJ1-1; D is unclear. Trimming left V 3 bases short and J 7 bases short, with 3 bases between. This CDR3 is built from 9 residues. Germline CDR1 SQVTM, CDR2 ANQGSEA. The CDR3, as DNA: TGCAGCGTTGAGGATGAAGCTTTCTTT. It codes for CSVEDEAFF.

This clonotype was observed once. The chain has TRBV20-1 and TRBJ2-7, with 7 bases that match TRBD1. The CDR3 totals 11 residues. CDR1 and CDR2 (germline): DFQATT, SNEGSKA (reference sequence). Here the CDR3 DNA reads TGCAGCGTGACAGGGATAGGTGAGCAGTACTTC. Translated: CSVTGIGEQYF.

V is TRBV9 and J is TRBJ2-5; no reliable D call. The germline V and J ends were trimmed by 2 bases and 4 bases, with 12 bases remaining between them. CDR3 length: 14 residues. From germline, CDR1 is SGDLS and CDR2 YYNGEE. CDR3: CASSVDINIETQYF. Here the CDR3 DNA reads TGTGCCAGCAGCGTCGATATTAACATAGAGACCCAGTACTTC.

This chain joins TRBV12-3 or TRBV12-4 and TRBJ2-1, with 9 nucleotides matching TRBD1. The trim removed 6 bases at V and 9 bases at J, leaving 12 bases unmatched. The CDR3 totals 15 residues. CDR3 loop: CASREGTGRSGEQFF. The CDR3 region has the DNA TGTGCCAGCAGGGAAGGGACAGGGCGATCCGGTGAGCAGTTCTTC.

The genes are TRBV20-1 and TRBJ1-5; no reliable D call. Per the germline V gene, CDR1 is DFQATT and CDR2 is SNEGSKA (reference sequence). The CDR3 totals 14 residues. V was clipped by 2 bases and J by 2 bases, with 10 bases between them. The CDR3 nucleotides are TGCAGTGCTAGACAGGTTAGCGGCAATCAGCCCCAGCATTTT. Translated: CSARQVSGNQPQHF.

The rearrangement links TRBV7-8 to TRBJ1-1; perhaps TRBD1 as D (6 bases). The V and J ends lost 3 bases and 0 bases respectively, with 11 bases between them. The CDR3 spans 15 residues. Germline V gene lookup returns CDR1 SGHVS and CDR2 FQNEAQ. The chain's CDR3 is CASSFRTEVNTEAFF. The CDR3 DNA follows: TGTGCCAGCAGCTTTCGGACAGAAGTGAACACTGAAGCTTTCTTT.